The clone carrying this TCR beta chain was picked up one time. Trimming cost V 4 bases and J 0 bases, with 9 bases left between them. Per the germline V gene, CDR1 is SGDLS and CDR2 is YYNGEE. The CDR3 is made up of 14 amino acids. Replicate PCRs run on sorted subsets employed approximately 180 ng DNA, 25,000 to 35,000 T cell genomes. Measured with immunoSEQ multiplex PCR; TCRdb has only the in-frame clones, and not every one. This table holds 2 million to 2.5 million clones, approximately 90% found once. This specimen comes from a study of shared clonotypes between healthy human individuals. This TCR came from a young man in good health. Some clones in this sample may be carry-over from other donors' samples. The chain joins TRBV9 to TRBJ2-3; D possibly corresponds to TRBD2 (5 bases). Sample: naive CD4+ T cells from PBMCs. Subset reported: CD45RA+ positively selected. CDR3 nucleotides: TGTGCCAGCAGCTGGAGGACTAGCACAGATACGCAGTATTTT. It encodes CASSWRTSTDTQYF.